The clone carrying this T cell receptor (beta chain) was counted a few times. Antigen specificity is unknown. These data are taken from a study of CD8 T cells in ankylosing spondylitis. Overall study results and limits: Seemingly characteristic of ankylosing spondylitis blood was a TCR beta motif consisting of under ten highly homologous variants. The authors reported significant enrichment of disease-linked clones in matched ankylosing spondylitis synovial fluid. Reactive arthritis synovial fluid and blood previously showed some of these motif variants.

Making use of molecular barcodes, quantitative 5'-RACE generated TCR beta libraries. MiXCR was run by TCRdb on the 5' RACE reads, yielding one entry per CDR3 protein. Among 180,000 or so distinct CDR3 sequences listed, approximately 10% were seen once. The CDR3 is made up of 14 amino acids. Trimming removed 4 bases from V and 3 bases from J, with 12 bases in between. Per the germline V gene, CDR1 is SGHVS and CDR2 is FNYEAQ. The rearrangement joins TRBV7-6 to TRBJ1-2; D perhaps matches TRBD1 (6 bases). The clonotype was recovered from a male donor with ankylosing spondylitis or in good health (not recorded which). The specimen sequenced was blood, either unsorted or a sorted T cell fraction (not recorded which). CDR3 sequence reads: CASSSGQIDYGYTF. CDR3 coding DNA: TGTGCCAGCAGCTCCGGACAGATTGACTATGGCTACACCTTC.